This T cell receptor beta chain stems from a study of blood T cell repertoires in COVID-19. Germline loops: CDR1 SGHDT, CDR2 YYEEEE. The J segment lost 5 bases and the V segment lost 5 bases, leaving 9 bases of the junction unmatched. The CDR3 spans 16 residues. Here immunoSEQ multiplex PCR was the method, and the copy in TCRdb shows in-frame clones only, minus some. The profile covers approximately 210,000 clones, with 65% to 85% appearing a single time and about 4.3% taken by the ten largest. The V call is TRBV5-6, the J call TRBJ1-6; TRBD1 matches at 8 bases. Sequencing was done on a sample of PBMCs or T cells enriched from blood (not recorded which). The origin of this receptor is a man aged 25 to 45 with acute COVID-19. The CDR3 is CASRTGAIGHNSPLHF. DNA for the CDR3: TGTGCCAGCAGGACAGGGGCAATAGGTCATAATTCACCCCTCCACTTT.